Each of the 31 T cell receptor beta chains below was sequenced from the same sample in a study of vaccination and CD4 T cells after COVID-19. Oncomine TCR Beta short-read sequencing was applied to DNA from cultured CD4+ T cells. TCRdb recomputed calls from the PCR reads with MiXCR, one row per CDR3 protein. The table has 15,000 to 25,000 distinct CDR3 sequences, approximately 56% seen once. Treatment described: roughly 11-day PBMC culture with coronavirus spike peptide pools or control peptides (ViraFEST assay). These receptors' targets are unknown. The starting material was CD4+ T cells from blood, cultured in vitro, obtained after SARS-CoV-2 vaccination. All receptors come from a human donor who had recovered from COVID-19.

This chain joins TRBV19 and TRBJ1-1; D gene uncertain. The CDR3 has 13 residues. Germline lookup yields CDR1 LNHDA and CDR2 SQIVND (reference sequence). V lost 4 bases to trimming and J lost 1 base, with 7 bases between them. This CDR3 is CASSTRRNTEAFF. CDR3 coding DNA: TGTGCCAGTAGTACCCGACGGAACACTGAAGCTTTCTTT.

The chain links TRBV7-2 to TRBJ2-1; 15 bases line up with TRBD2. The CDR3 is made up of 16 amino acids. Germline CDR1 and CDR2: SGHTA and FQGNSA. V trimming: 5 bases; J trimming: 4 bases; junction bases outside the gene matches: 3. CDR3 sequence (DNA): TGTGCCAGCAGCCTGGGACTAGCGGGGGGATACAATGAGCAGTTCTTC. It encodes CASSLGLAGGYNEQFF.

This clonotype was recorded a few times. CDR3 nucleotides: TGTGCCAGCAGTGATCCAGGGCGGTACGAGCAGTACTTC. Translation: CASSDPGRYEQYF. The rearrangement joins TRBV2 to TRBJ2-7; TRBD1 is a possible D gene (5 bases). The germline V and J ends were trimmed by 3 bases and 4 bases, with 10 bases remaining between them. CDR1 SNHLY and CDR2 FYNNEI come from the germline V gene. The length of the CDR3 is 13 residues.

V usage is TRBV6-1 and J usage is TRBJ1-1, with TRBD1 matching over 7 bases. The ends lost 6 bases at V and 6 bases at J; junction bases unmatched: 10. This CDR3 comprises 14 residues. Germline CDR1 is MNHNS and CDR2 is SASEGT. CDR3 DNA sequence: TGTGCCAGCAGGGAGACAGGGCCTATATCTGAAGCTTTCTTT. Residues: CASRETGPISEAFF.

This clonotype was observed once. The rearrangement uses TRBV15 and TRBJ2-7; D gene ambiguous. The germline V gene encodes CDR1 LNHNV and CDR2 YYDKDF (reference sequence). The germline V and J ends were trimmed by 0 bases and 6 bases, with 18 bases remaining between them. The CDR3 length is 16 residues. The CDR3: CATSRDSTRFNSEQYF. CDR3 DNA: TGTGCCACCAGCAGAGATTCGACGCGGTTCAACAGCGAGCAGTACTTC.

The V and J genes are TRBV19 and TRBJ1-6; perhaps TRBD1 as D (5 bases). Germline-derived CDR1 and CDR2 are LNHDA and SQIVND (reference sequence). The CDR3 loop spans 15 amino acids. V was pared by 1 base and J by 7 bases, with 11 bases between. In DNA, the CDR3 is TGTGCCAGTAGTATAGCTTGGACAACAAATTCACCCCTCCACTTT. Protein product: CASSIAWTTNSPLHF. Filled out from reference TRBV19 and TRBJ1-6, the complete variable domain reads DGGITQSPKYLFRKEGQNVTLSCEQNLNHDAMYWYRQDPGQGLRLIYYSQIVNDFQKGDIAEGYSVSREKKESFPLTVTSAQKNPTAFYLCASSIAWTTNSPLHFGNGTRLTVT.

This clonotype came up a few times. J is TRBJ2-7 and V is TRBV7-2; D unresolved. Germline loops: CDR1 SGHTA, CDR2 FQGNSA. The CDR3 spans 13 residues. V was pared by 1 base and J by 2 bases, with 6 bases between. CDR3 sequence (DNA): TGTGCCAGCAGCTTAGTCAGAGCCTACGAGCAGTACTTC. Protein sequence: CASSLVRAYEQYF. The whole variable domain, filled in from reference TRBV7-2 and TRBJ2-7, reads GAGVSQSPSNKVTEKGKDVELRCDPISGHTALYWYRQSLGQGLEFLIYFQGNSAPDKSGLPSDRFSAERTGGSVSTLTIQRTQQEDSAVYLCASSLVRAYEQYFGPGTRLTVT.

The chain couples TRBV7-2 to TRBJ2-3; 7 bases agree with TRBD2. The germline V gene has CDR1 SGHTA and CDR2 FQGNSA. CDR3 length: 14 amino acids. V lost 6 bases and J lost 2; bases outside the gene matches: 5. CDR3 coding DNA: TGTGCCAGCAGGAGCGGGATCCCCACAGATACGCAGTATTTT. Protein: CASRSGIPTDTQYF.

The chain couples TRBV10-2 to TRBJ1-2, with 8 bases identical to TRBD1. CDR1 and CDR2 from the germline V gene are WSHSY and SAAADI. This CDR3 comprises 16 residues. J gave up 6 bases and V 6 bases, and 15 bases lay outside the gene matches. This CDR3 reads CASRSPPRGPLNGYTF. The CDR3 DNA sequence: TGCGCCAGCAGAAGCCCCCCCAGGGGGCCCCTTAATGGCTACACCTTC.

This clonotype was observed a single time. The gene calls are TRBV20-1 and TRBJ2-7; TRBD1 might be the D (6 bases). The germline CDR1 and CDR2 sequences are DFQATT and SNEGSKA (reference sequence). V was trimmed by 0 bases and J by 3 bases, leaving 12 bases between them. CDR3 length: 14 amino acids. CDR3 in amino acids: CSARDLNRVYEQYF. For the CDR3, the DNA is TGCAGTGCTAGAGACTTAAACAGGGTCTACGAGCAGTACTTC.

This sequence joins TRBV27 and TRBJ2-5; 9 bases line up with TRBD2. Germline V lookup: CDR1 MNHEY, CDR2 SMNVEV (reference sequence). The CDR3 contains 17 residues. V lost 4 bases to trimming and J lost 4 bases; unmatched junction nucleotides: 13. CDR3 in amino acids: CASSSGLGREGPETQYF. In nucleotides, the CDR3 is TGTGCCAGCAGTTCGGGCCTGGGGCGGGAGGGCCCAGAGACCCAGTACTTC.

The rearrangement uses TRBV19 and TRBJ1-2; D may be TRBD1 (5 bases). The V gene's germline CDR1 is LNHDA and CDR2 SQIVND (reference sequence). V dropped 3 bases and J dropped 1 base, with 18 bases sitting between them. There are 17 residues in the CDR3. In nucleotides, the CDR3 is TGTGCCAGTAGTATTCGGATGGGACTCTCTTATAACTATGGCTACACCTTC. Translating gives CASSIRMGLSYNYGYTF.

The V gene is TRBV28, the J gene TRBJ2-3, with 8 bases matching TRBD2. In germline, CDR1 is MDHEN, CDR2 SYDVKM. This CDR3 spans 14 amino acids. After removal of 10 bases from V and 4 bases from J, the junction contained 10 bases not matched to a gene. CDR3 nucleotide sequence: TGTGCCACCCGGAGCGGGGGTGGGCCAGATACGCAGTATTTT. Amino acids: CATRSGGGPDTQYF.

The CDR3 DNA is TGTGCCAGCAGCCTAAAGACATTGAGGGATTGCGAGCAGTACTTC. It specifies CASSLKTLRDCEQYF. V gene TRBV6-2 or TRBV6-3 combines with J gene TRBJ2-7; the D gene is possibly TRBD2 (5 bases). Germline V gives CDR1 MNHEY, CDR2 SVGEGT. CDR3 length: 15 residues. The ends were cut back, 6 bases at V and 6 bases at J, with 21 bases in the middle.

This clonotype qualifies as medium-sized. In DNA form, the CDR3 reads TGCAGTGCGTATCCGGGACAGGTCTCCTACGAGCAGTACTTC. Translated, it gives CSAYPGQVSYEQYF. This chain uses TRBV20-1 with TRBJ2-7; 8 bases are shared with TRBD1. After removal of 6 bases from V and 0 bases from J, the junction contained 7 bases not matched to a gene. Germline lookup yields CDR1 DFQATT and CDR2 SNEGSKA (reference sequence). The CDR3 has 14 amino acids.

This clonotype was observed a few times. The chain links TRBV10-3 to TRBJ2-2; unclear D gene. Trimming cost V 0 bases and J 3 bases, with 5 bases left between them. The germline V gene has CDR1 ENHRY and CDR2 SYGVKD. This CDR3 comprises 14 residues. The CDR3 spells CAISESIDTGELFF. The CDR3 nucleotides are TGTGCCATCAGTGAGTCGATAGACACCGGGGAGCTGTTTTTT.

The genes are TRBV7-2 and TRBJ1-5, with 9 nucleotides matching TRBD1. Unmatched junction bases numbered 3, after V lost 5 bases and J lost 4 bases. This CDR3 has 14 amino acids. Per the germline V gene, CDR1 is SGHTA and CDR2 is FQGNSA. The CDR3 protein is CASSGTGPNQPQHF. The DNA for the CDR3 is TGTGCCAGCAGCGGGACAGGGCCGAATCAGCCCCAGCATTTT.

This clonotype was observed a handful of times. CDR3: CASPRGLNYNEQFF. The CDR3 DNA follows: TGTGCCAGCCCTCGGGGACTCAACTACAATGAGCAGTTCTTC. V is TRBV27 and J is TRBJ2-1; perhaps TRBD2 as D (6 bases). Trimming cost V 8 bases and J 3 bases, with 14 bases left between them. The CDR3 has 14 residues. Per germline, CDR1 MNHEY and CDR2 SMNVEV (reference sequence).

This clonotype turned up a few times. The V and J genes are TRBV19 and TRBJ1-1, with no clear D. The CDR3 covers 13 residues. Germline V lookup: CDR1 LNHDA, CDR2 SQIVND (reference sequence). The V end lost 3 bases, the J end lost 5 bases, and 10 bases lay between the germline ends. This chain's CDR3 is CASSIDLGTEAFF. Written as DNA, the CDR3 is TGTGCCAGTAGTATTGATTTGGGGACTGAAGCTTTCTTT.

The V and J genes are TRBV12-3 or TRBV12-4 and TRBJ1-3, with 9 positions matching TRBD1. The CDR3 runs to 15 residues. J was trimmed by 0 bases and V by 6 bases; bases with no gene match: 3. CDR3 region: CASRPTGGSGNTIYF. The CDR3 DNA is TGTGCCAGCAGGCCGACAGGGGGCTCTGGAAACACCATATATTTT.

There are a few counts of this clonotype. The chain employs TRBV12-3 or TRBV12-4 and TRBJ2-3; 9 positions agree with TRBD1. The ends lost 7 bases at V and 3 bases at J; junction bases unmatched: 2. There are 13 residues in the CDR3. This CDR3 is CASTQGATDTQYF. CDR3 nucleotides: TGTGCCAGCACACAGGGGGCAACAGATACGCAGTATTTT.

The chain couples TRBV19 to TRBJ1-2, with D unresolved. Germline-derived CDR1 and CDR2 are LNHDA and SQIVND (reference sequence). Deletions cut 7 bases from V and 0 bases from J, with 30 bases between. The CDR3 is 20 residues long. The CDR3 loop is CASTPLETRDRIRANYGYTF. CDR3 in DNA: TGTGCCAGTACCCCATTGGAAACCAGAGACCGGATCAGAGCTAACTATGGCTACACCTTC.

This clonotype came up once. The chain joins TRBV6-1 to TRBJ1-2; 7 positions agree with TRBD1. V lost 6 bases to trimming and J lost 3 bases; unmatched junction nucleotides: 10. This CDR3 comprises 15 residues. From germline, CDR1 is MNHNS and CDR2 SASEGT. CDR3 residues: CASSRNRQGYYGYTF. DNA for the CDR3: TGTGCCAGCAGCCGGAACCGACAGGGTTACTATGGCTACACCTTC.

This chain connects TRBV20-1 to TRBJ1-2, with 7 bases fitting TRBD1. The CDR3 is 15 residues long. V dropped 6 bases and J dropped 0; count of bases not matched to a gene: 10. The V gene's germline CDR1 is DFQATT and CDR2 SNEGSKA (reference sequence). CDR3 coding DNA: TGCAGTGCCACAACAGGGGCCCGCTCTAACTATGGCTACACCTTC. Amino acid sequence: CSATTGARSNYGYTF.

The V and J genes are TRBV27 and TRBJ1-5; 7 nucleotides line up with TRBD1. This CDR3 region has 11 residues. Per the germline V gene, CDR1 is MNHEY and CDR2 is SMNVEV (reference sequence). V gave up 5 bases and J gave up 13 bases; unmatched junction bases: 5. CDR3 protein: CASSQGDRQHF. DNA of the CDR3: TGTGCCAGCAGTCAAGGGGACAGACAGCATTTT.

Only a few counts were recorded for this clonotype. The V and J genes are TRBV27 and TRBJ2-7; 9 nucleotides align to TRBD1. The CDR3 loop spans 14 amino acids. Per the germline V gene, CDR1 is MNHEY and CDR2 is SMNVEV (reference sequence). The trim removed 5 bases at V and 6 bases at J, leaving 8 bases unmatched. This CDR3 reads CASSPRTGVREQYF. CDR3 DNA: TGTGCCAGCAGTCCAAGGACAGGGGTTCGCGAGCAGTACTTC.

This clonotype has more than one count but fewer than ten. V and J are TRBV7-2 and TRBJ1-6, with unresolved D. Germline CDR1 reads SGHTA; CDR2 reads FQGNSA. The CDR3 loop spans 12 amino acids. With 4 bases removed from V and 6 bases from J, the gap between germline ends came to 4 bases. In nucleotides, the CDR3 is TGTGCCAGCAGCTCGTCTAATTCACCCCTCCACTTT. Amino acid sequence: CASSSSNSPLHF.

This clonotype was recorded only once. The rearrangement links TRBV10-3 to TRBJ1-1; 12 bases map to TRBD1. With V trimmed by 7 bases and J by 0 bases, 9 bases remained unmatched. CDR1 ENHRY and CDR2 SYGVKD come from the germline V gene. The CDR3 is 17 amino acids. This CDR3 reads CAIKTGTGGAMNTEAFF. The CDR3 nucleotides are TGTGCCATCAAGACCGGGACAGGGGGCGCGATGAACACTGAAGCTTTCTTT.

The chain links TRBV7-8 to TRBJ2-7, with D unresolved. In germline, CDR1 is SGHVS, CDR2 FQNEAQ. With 0 bases removed from V and 2 bases from J, the gap between germline ends came to 11 bases. CDR3 length: 15 amino acids. The CDR3 protein is CASSLARDGTYEQYF. The DNA of the CDR3 is TGTGCCAGCAGCTTAGCTCGAGACGGCACCTACGAGCAGTACTTC.

This chain connects TRBV30 to TRBJ1-1, with D possibly being TRBD1 (6 bases). Germline V gene data show CDR1 as GTSNPN and CDR2 as SVGIG (reference sequence). CDR3 size: 14 residues. V lost 1 base to trimming and J lost 3 bases, with 12 bases between them. The CDR3 reads CAWSGGGGYTEAFF. The CDR3 nucleotides read TGTGCCTGGAGTGGAGGAGGGGGATACACTGAAGCTTTCTTT.

This clonotype was counted only a few times. The V and J genes are TRBV19 and TRBJ1-5, with a weak D call TRBD1 (5 bases). Deletions cut 4 bases from V and 5 bases from J, with 12 bases between. CDR3 length: 14 residues. Germline loops: CDR1 LNHDA, CDR2 SQIVND (reference sequence). The CDR3 DNA is TGTGCCAGTAGTAGAAGAGGGGAGGATCAGCCCCAGCATTTT. It specifies CASSRRGEDQPQHF.